This T cell receptor beta chain was recovered during a study of regulatory T cells in long-lasting Graves disease. About the study: Patients newly diagnosed with Graves' had been on antithyroid drugs for under 3 months. Study findings and constraints: Persistent patients had more shared public clonotypes (around 2,500) than new patients (roughly 900). Small sample size may have lowered accuracy.

Time point specified: newly diagnosed GD, antithyroid drugs for less than 3 months. The TCR library used RNA extracted from PBMCs. One endocrinology department in Xi'an, China, was where patients came from. TCR beta libraries were built with iRepertoire HTBI primers and Arm-PCR of CDR3 regions. TCRdb itself ran the multiplex PCR reads through MiXCR, one entry per CDR3 protein. The profile covers over 200,000 distinct CDR3 sequences, with about a sixth appearing a single time and around 20% taken by the ten largest. This clonotype was detected many times. Its antigen remains unknown. V lost 4 bases, J lost 7 bases, and 8 bases stayed unmatched. CDR3 size: 17 residues. Germline CDR1 reads MNHNS; CDR2 reads SASEGT.

Sequencing was performed on peripheral blood mononuclear cells (PBMCs), taken at new diagnosis, from a patient treated with antithyroid drugs. The sequence was collected from a female donor with Graves disease. The chain uses TRBV6-1 and TRBJ2-2; 14 nucleotides match TRBD2. This CDR3 is CASSGRGLAGGGGELFF. The DNA of the CDR3 is TGTGCCAGCAGTGGGCGCGGACTAGCGGGGGGTGGCGGGGAGCTGTTTTTT.